The rows below give T cell receptor beta chains drawn from one sample of a study of blood T cell repertoires in COVID-19. Measured with immunoSEQ multiplex PCR; TCRdb has only the in-frame clones, and not every one. The data show about 170,000 clones, approximately 91% seen once. Sequenced sample: peripheral blood. The origin of the receptors is a man aged 18 to 30 with COVID-19, enrolled during active disease. Each CDR3 is given with its conserved first and last residue. A D gene is named only where the DNA matches it firmly. Expanded clones are given a class, and other clones once, few, many or no size at all.

j_call: TRBJ2-2
v_call: TRBV28
clone_size: NA
d_call: TRBD2
cdr3_length: 16
cdr3_aa: CASRPSGRRRTGELFF
cdr3_nt: TGTGCCAGCAGGCCTAGCGGTCGAAGAAGAACCGGGGAGCTGTTTTTT

j_call: TRBJ2-7
v_call: TRBV28
clone_size: few
d_call: NA
cdr3_length: 15
cdr3_aa: CATQTPRDTIYEQYF
cdr3_nt: TGTGCCACCCAGACTCCCCGGGACACCATTTACGAGCAGTACTTC

j_call: TRBJ1-6
v_call: TRBV2
clone_size: NA
d_call: TRBD1
cdr3_length: 15
cdr3_aa: CASSVQGADNSPLHF
cdr3_nt: TGTGCCAGCAGTGTACAGGGGGCCGATAATTCACCCCTCCACTTT

j_call: TRBJ2-2
v_call: TRBV7-2
clone_size: NA
d_call: NA
cdr3_length: 15
cdr3_aa: CASSSIIPRTGELFF
cdr3_nt: TGTGCCAGCAGCTCAATTATCCCGCGCACCGGGGAGCTGTTTTTT

j_call: TRBJ2-7
v_call: TRBV7-9
clone_size: NA
d_call: NA
cdr3_length: 12
cdr3_aa: CASSLVGYEQYF
cdr3_nt: TGTGCCAGCAGCTTAGTCGGGTACGAGCAGTACTTC

j_call: TRBJ2-7
v_call: TRBV23-1
clone_size: once
d_call: NA
cdr3_length: 11
cdr3_aa: CASGASGEQYF
cdr3_nt: TGCGCCAGCGGGGCCTCAGGTGAGCAGTACTTC

j_call: TRBJ1-3
v_call: TRBV6-5
clone_size: NA
d_call: TRBD1
cdr3_length: 15
cdr3_aa: CASSYPTGAGNTIYF
cdr3_nt: TGTGCCAGCAGTTACCCGACAGGGGCTGGAAACACCATATATTTT

j_call: TRBJ2-7
v_call: TRBV5-1
clone_size: NA
d_call: TRBD2
cdr3_length: 17
cdr3_aa: CASSLAWLAGRSYEQYF
cdr3_nt: TGCGCCAGCAGCTTGGCCTGGCTAGCGGGAAGATCCTACGAGCAGTACTTC

j_call: TRBJ2-2
v_call: TRBV7-7
clone_size: NA
d_call: TRBD2
cdr3_length: 16
cdr3_aa: CASSLASGPNTGELFF
cdr3_nt: TGTGCCAGCAGCTTAGCTAGCGGGCCGAACACCGGGGAGCTGTTTTTT

j_call: TRBJ2-7
v_call: TRBV5-5
clone_size: NA
d_call: NA
cdr3_length: 15
cdr3_aa: CASSFSPLVGAEQYF
cdr3_nt: TGTGCCAGCAGCTTTTCTCCCCTGGTGGGGGCCGAGCAGTACTTC

j_call: TRBJ1-2
v_call: TRBV6-5
clone_size: once
d_call: TRBD1
cdr3_length: 14
cdr3_aa: CASSSRTGGYGYTF
cdr3_nt: TGTGCCAGCAGTTCAAGGACAGGAGGCTATGGCTACACCTTC

j_call: TRBJ1-6
v_call: TRBV9
clone_size: NA
d_call: NA
cdr3_length: 17
cdr3_aa: CASSVEGGSSYNSPLHF
cdr3_nt: TGTGCCAGCAGCGTAGAGGGAGGGAGCTCCTATAATTCACCCCTCCACTTT

j_call: TRBJ1-2
v_call: TRBV12-3/TRBV12-4
clone_size: few
d_call: NA
cdr3_length: 12
cdr3_aa: CASSFQGYGYTF
cdr3_nt: TGTGCCAGCAGTTTTCAGGGTTATGGCTACACCTTC

j_call: TRBJ2-2
v_call: TRBV5-1
clone_size: NA
d_call: TRBD1
cdr3_length: 16
cdr3_aa: CASSLDPQGATGELFF
cdr3_nt: TGCGCCAGCAGCCTTGACCCACAGGGGGCCACCGGGGAGCTGTTTTTT

j_call: TRBJ2-2
v_call: TRBV28
clone_size: NA
d_call: TRBD1
cdr3_length: 15
cdr3_aa: CASSKRTGGTGELFF
cdr3_nt: TGTGCCAGCAGTAAACGGACAGGGGGCACCGGGGAGCTGTTTTTT

j_call: TRBJ2-1
v_call: TRBV19
clone_size: NA
d_call: TRBD1
cdr3_length: 13
cdr3_aa: CASNTGGYNEQFF
cdr3_nt: TGTGCCAGTAATACAGGGGGCTACAATGAGCAGTTCTTC

j_call: TRBJ1-1
v_call: TRBV2
clone_size: NA
d_call: TRBD1
cdr3_length: 14
cdr3_aa: CASSVDRGGTEAFF
cdr3_nt: TGTGCCAGCAGCGTTGACAGGGGAGGAACTGAAGCTTTCTTT

j_call: TRBJ1-1
v_call: TRBV5-1
clone_size: NA
d_call: TRBD1
cdr3_length: 15
cdr3_aa: CASSYDRGRGTEAFF
cdr3_nt: TGCGCCAGCAGCTATGACAGGGGGCGGGGCACTGAAGCTTTCTTT

j_call: TRBJ2-3
v_call: TRBV9
clone_size: NA
d_call: TRBD2
cdr3_length: 16
cdr3_aa: CASSPGLAGSTDTQYF
cdr3_nt: TGTGCCAGCAGCCCCGGACTAGCGGGCAGCACAGATACGCAGTATTTT

j_call: TRBJ1-5
v_call: TRBV30
clone_size: NA
d_call: NA
cdr3_length: 14
cdr3_aa: CAWSAPVSNQPQHF
cdr3_nt: TGTGCCTGGAGTGCGCCAGTTAGCAATCAGCCCCAGCATTTT

j_call: TRBJ2-7
v_call: TRBV14
clone_size: NA
d_call: TRBD1
cdr3_length: 14
cdr3_aa: CASSQAGGFDEQYF
cdr3_nt: TGTGCCAGCAGCCAAGCAGGGGGCTTTGACGAGCAGTACTTC

j_call: TRBJ2-1
v_call: TRBV6-6
clone_size: NA
d_call: TRBD1
cdr3_length: 16
cdr3_aa: CASSYSSRTGLDEQFF
cdr3_nt: TGTGCCAGCAGTTACTCGAGTAGGACAGGGTTGGATGAGCAGTTCTTC

j_call: TRBJ1-1
v_call: TRBV18
clone_size: NA
d_call: TRBD1
cdr3_length: 14
cdr3_aa: CASSPLGQGAEAFF
cdr3_nt: TGTGCCAGCTCACCACTGGGACAGGGGGCTGAAGCTTTCTTT